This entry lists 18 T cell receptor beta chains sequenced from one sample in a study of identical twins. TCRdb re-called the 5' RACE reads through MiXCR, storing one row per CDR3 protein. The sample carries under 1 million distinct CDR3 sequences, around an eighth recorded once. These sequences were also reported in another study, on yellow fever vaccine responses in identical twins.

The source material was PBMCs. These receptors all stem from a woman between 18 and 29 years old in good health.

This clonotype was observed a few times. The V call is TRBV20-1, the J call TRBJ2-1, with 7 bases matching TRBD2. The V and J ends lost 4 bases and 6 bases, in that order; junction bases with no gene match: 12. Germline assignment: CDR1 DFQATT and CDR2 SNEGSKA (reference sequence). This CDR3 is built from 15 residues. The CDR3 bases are TGCAGTGCTACCACCCTGGCGGGAGTGGGCAATGAGCAGTTCTTC. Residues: CSATTLAGVGNEQFF.

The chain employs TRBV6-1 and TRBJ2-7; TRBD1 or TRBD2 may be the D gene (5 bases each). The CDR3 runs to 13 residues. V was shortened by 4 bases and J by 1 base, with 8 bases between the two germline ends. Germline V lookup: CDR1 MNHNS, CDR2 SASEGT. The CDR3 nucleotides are TGTGCCAGCAGTGGGGACCGATCCTACGAGCAGTACGTC. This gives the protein CASSGDRSYEQYV.

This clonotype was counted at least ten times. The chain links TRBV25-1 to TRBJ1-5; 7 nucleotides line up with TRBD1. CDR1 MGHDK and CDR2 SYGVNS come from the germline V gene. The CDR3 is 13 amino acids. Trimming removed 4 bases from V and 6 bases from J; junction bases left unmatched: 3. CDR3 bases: TGTGCCAGCAGTGCTCAGGGGGGTCAGCCCCAGCATTTT. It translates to CASSAQGGQPQHF. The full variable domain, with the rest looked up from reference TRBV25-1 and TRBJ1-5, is EADIYQTPRYLVIGTGKKITLECSQTMGHDKMYWYQQDPGMELHLIHYSYGVNSTEKGDLSSESTVSRIRTEHFPLTLESARPSHTSQYLCASSAQGGQPQHFGDGTRLSIL.

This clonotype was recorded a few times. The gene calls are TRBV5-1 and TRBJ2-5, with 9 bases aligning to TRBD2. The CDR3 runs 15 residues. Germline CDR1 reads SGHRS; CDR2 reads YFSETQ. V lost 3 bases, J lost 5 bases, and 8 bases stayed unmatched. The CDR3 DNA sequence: TGCGCCAGCAGCTACCAGCGGGGGGCGAGGGAGACCCAGTACTTC. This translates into CASSYQRGARETQYF.

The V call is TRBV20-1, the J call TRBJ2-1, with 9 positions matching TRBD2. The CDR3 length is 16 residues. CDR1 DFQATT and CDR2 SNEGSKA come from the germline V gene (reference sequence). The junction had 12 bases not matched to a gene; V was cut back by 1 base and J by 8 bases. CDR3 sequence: CSARGRGLAGKDEQFF. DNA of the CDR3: TGCAGTGCTAGAGGCCGGGGGCTAGCGGGAAAGGATGAGCAGTTCTTC.

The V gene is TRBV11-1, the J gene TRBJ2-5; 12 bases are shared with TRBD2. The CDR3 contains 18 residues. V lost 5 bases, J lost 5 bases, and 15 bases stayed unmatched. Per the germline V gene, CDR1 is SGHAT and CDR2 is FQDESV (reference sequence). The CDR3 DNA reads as TGTGCCAGCAGCCCAGCAGCCTCTAGCGGGGGGGCTGGTGAGACCCAGTACTTC. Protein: CASSPAASSGGAGETQYF.

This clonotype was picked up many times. CDR3 residues: CASSPSGGNQETQYF. CDR3 DNA sequence: TGTGCCAGCAGCCCTAGCGGGGGGAACCAAGAGACCCAGTACTTC. The chain has TRBV3-1 and TRBJ2-5; TRBD2 aligns across 11 bases. Germline V gene lookup returns CDR1 LGHDT and CDR2 YNNKEL (reference sequence). With 4 bases clipped from V and 0 bases from J, the junction kept 1 base outside the gene matches. CDR3 size: 15 residues.

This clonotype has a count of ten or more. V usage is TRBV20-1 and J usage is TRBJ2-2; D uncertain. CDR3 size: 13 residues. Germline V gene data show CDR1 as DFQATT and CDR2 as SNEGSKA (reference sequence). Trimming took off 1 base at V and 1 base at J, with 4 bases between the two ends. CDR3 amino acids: CSARVQNTGELFF. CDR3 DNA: TGCAGTGCTAGAGTACAGAACACCGGGGAGCTGTTTTTT.

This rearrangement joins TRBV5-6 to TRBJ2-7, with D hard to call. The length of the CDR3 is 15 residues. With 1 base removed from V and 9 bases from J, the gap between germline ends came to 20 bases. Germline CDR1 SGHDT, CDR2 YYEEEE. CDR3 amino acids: CASSLYSGPLAGQYV. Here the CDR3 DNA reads TGTGCCAGCAGCTTGTATTCCGGACCGCTTGCCGGGCAGTACGTC.

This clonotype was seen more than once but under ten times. CDR3 amino acids: CASTIGSEAFF. CDR3 nucleotides: TGTGCCAGCACCATAGGTTCCGAAGCTTTCTTT. The J gene is TRBJ1-1, the V gene TRBV25-1, with D unresolved. V lost 7 bases to trimming and J lost 8 bases, with 11 bases between them. This CDR3 spans 11 amino acids. Germline V gene lookup returns CDR1 MGHDK and CDR2 SYGVNS.

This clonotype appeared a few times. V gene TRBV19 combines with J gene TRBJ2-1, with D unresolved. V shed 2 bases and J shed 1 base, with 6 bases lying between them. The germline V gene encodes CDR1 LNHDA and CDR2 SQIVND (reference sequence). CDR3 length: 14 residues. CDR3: CASSISVSYNEQFF. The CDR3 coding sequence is TGTGCCAGTAGTATAAGCGTGTCCTACAATGAGCAGTTCTTC.

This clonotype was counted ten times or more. DNA for the CDR3: TGCAGCGTTCAGGGGAGCACAGATACGCAGTATTTT. Its protein product is CSVQGSTDTQYF. The V call is TRBV29-1, the J call TRBJ2-3; a weak D match, TRBD1 (6 bases). V was pared by 5 bases and J by 0 bases, with 6 bases between. There are 12 residues in the CDR3. CDR1 SQVTM and CDR2 ANQGSEA come from the germline V gene.

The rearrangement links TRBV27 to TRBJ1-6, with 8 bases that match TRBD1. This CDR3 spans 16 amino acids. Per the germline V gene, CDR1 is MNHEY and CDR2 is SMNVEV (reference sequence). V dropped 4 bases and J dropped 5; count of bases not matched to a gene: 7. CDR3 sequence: CASSSQGAPNNSPLHF. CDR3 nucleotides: TGTGCCAGCAGTTCCCAGGGGGCGCCCAATAATTCACCCCTCCACTTT.

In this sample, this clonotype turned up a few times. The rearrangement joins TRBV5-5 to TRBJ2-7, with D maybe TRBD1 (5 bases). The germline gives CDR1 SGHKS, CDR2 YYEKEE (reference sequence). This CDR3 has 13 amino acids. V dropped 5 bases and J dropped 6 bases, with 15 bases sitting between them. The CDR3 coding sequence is TGTGCCAGCAGTGTTTTCAGGGCAGCCGAGCAGTACTTC. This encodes CASSVFRAAEQYF.

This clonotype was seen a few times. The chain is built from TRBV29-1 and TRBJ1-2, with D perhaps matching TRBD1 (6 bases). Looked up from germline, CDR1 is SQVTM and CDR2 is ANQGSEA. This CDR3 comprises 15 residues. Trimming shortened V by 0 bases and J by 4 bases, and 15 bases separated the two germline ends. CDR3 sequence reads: CSVEDQGQVGYGYTF. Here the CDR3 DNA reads TGCAGCGTTGAAGATCAGGGACAAGTCGGCTATGGCTACACCTTC.

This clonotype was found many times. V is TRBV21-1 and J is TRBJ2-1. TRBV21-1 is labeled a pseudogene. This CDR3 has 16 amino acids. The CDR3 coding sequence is TGTGCCAGCAGCACCCCATCTGTGGATATCTACAATGAGCAGTTCTTC. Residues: CASSTPSVDIYNEQFF.

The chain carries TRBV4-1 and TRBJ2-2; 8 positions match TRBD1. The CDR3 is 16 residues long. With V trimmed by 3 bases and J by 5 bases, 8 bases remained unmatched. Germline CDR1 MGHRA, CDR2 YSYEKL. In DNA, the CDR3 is TGCGCCAGCAGCCACGAGGACAGGGTGGCGACCGGGGAGCTGTTTTTT. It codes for CASSHEDRVATGELFF.

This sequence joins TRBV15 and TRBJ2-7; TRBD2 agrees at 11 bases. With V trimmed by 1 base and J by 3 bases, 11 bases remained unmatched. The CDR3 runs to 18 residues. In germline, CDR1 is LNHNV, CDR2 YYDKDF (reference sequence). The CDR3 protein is CATSRGIPRTSGFYEQYF. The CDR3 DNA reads TGTGCCACCAGCAGAGGTATCCCCAGGACTAGCGGGTTCTACGAGCAGTACTTC.